Each of the 8 T cell receptor beta chains below was sequenced from the same sample in a study of blood T cell repertoires in COVID-19. TCRdb's copy holds only in-frame clones and misses some; the assay was immunoSEQ multiplex PCR. This sample carries about 360,000 clones, roughly 87% of them seen once, and the ten largest clones take roughly 2%. The sequenced sample consisted of PBMCs or T cells enriched from blood (not recorded which). All receptors come from a woman between 40 and 55 years old with acute COVID-19.

The chain carries TRBV7-8 and TRBJ1-1; D is uncertain. This CDR3 is 10 amino acids long. V lost 2 bases to trimming and J lost 7 bases, with 2 bases between them. The germline V gene has CDR1 SGHVS and CDR2 FQNEAQ. The CDR3 spells CASSLLEAFF. In DNA, the CDR3 is TGTGCCAGCAGCTTACTTGAAGCTTTCTTT.

This rearrangement joins TRBV7-6 to TRBJ2-2; TRBD1 agrees at 8 bases. CDR1 and CDR2 from the germline V gene are SGHVS and FNYEAQ. There are 17 residues in the CDR3. J was trimmed by 2 bases and V by 5 bases; bases with no gene match: 10. Here the CDR3 reads CASSPPPGGANTGELFF. CDR3 coding DNA: TGTGCCAGCAGCCCCCCCCCAGGGGGCGCCAACACCGGGGAGCTGTTTTTT.

A note on this clone: The same CDR3 is also encoded by other DNA sequences in this sample. This chain connects TRBV9 to TRBJ2-5; 7 nucleotides match TRBD2. The germline gives CDR1 SGDLS, CDR2 YYNGEE. The CDR3 is 14 amino acids. V trimming: 0 bases; J trimming: 2 bases; junction bases outside the gene matches: 1. In nucleotides, the CDR3 is TGTGCCAGCAGCGTAGCGGGGGGACAAGAGACCCAGTACTTC. Its translation is CASSVAGGQETQYF.

This clone was seen only a few times. DNA for the CDR3: TGTGCCTCGTTAATCCGGGACAGGGAACACGAGCAGTACTTC. Its protein product is CASLIRDREHEQYF. The genes are TRBV30 and TRBJ2-7; 9 positions match TRBD1. This CDR3 is built from 14 residues. The germline gives CDR1 GTSNPN, CDR2 SVGIG (reference sequence). After removal of 7 bases from V and 5 bases from J, the junction contained 12 bases not matched to a gene. Full variable domain (missing parts from reference TRBV30 and TRBJ2-7): SQTIHQWPATLVQPVGSPLSLECTVEGTSNPNLYWYRQAAGRGLQLLFYSVGIGQISSEVPQNLSASRPQDRQFILSSKKLLLSDSGFYLCASLIRDREHEQYFGPGTRLTVT.

This clone was found once. The chain is built from TRBV5-1 and TRBJ1-6; D perhaps matches TRBD1 (5 bases). Germline CDR1 SGHRS, CDR2 YFSETQ. The CDR3 runs to 15 residues. Deletions cut 5 bases from V and 4 bases from J, with 13 bases between. CDR3 sequence (DNA): TGCGCCAGCAGACTCGATGACAGATATAATTCACCCCTCCACTTT. It encodes CASRLDDRYNSPLHF.

In its sample, this clone was seen a few times. The rearrangement uses TRBV3-1 (or the pseudogene TRBV3-2) and TRBJ1-5; 7 positions agree with TRBD1. This CDR3 is built from 14 residues. Germline lookup yields CDR1 LGHDT and CDR2 YNNKEL (reference sequence). V lost 5 bases and J lost 5; bases outside the gene matches: 6. The CDR3 loop is CASSEGTAYQPQHF. The CDR3 nucleotides read TGTGCCAGCAGCGAAGGGACAGCCTATCAGCCCCAGCATTTT.

CDR3 DNA: TGTGCCAGCAGCGCTCGGAGGGGCGGGGGGCTCACAGATACGCAGTATTTT. It yields the protein CASSARRGGGLTDTQYF. The rearrangement joins TRBV2 to TRBJ2-3; 8 bases line up with TRBD2. V shed 6 bases, J shed 2 bases, and the junction held 13 bases outside the gene matches. The CDR3 contains 17 residues. Germline V CDR1 and CDR2: SNHLY, FYNNEI.

This chain links TRBV4-1 with TRBJ1-1; 11 bases map to TRBD1. The CDR3 totals 14 residues. V shed 6 bases, J shed 6 bases, and the junction held 6 bases outside the gene matches. Germline loops: CDR1 MGHRA, CDR2 YSYEKL. CDR3 in amino acids: CASRRTGGPPEAFF. The CDR3 nucleotides are TGCGCCAGCAGGAGGACAGGGGGCCCCCCTGAAGCTTTCTTT.